Below are 25 T cell receptor beta chains sequenced from a single sample in a study of tumor-infiltrating lymphocytes in primary liver carcinoma (dated by TCRdb to the late 2010s). The instrument was an Illumina HiSeq 2500. TCRbeta-specific cDNA was reverse-transcribed from about 520 ng total RNA using a constant-region primer and ProtoScript II reverse transcriptase. TCRbeta libraries were built with three nested multiplex PCR rounds, a slightly modified ARM-PCR procedure. Multiplex TRBV1-TRBV30 forward primers and a Cbeta reverse primer were used in the first two PCR rounds, each of which was run for approximately 9 cycles. The public sequencing data were trimmed at Q25 with fastp and processed into clonotypes with MiXCR by TCRdb, which kept only in-frame beta chains. Every distinct CDR3 protein forms one entry, paired with its most common genes and DNA. This sample is represented by 85,000 to 100,000 distinct CDR3 sequences; roughly 70% of them were singletons. Under 30% of the sample is taken by the ten largest.

Without any cell sorting, total RNA and DNA were extracted together from 20-30 mg of bulk tissue using the AllPrep DNA/RNA mini kit. The sample taken for sequencing was tumor-adjacent normal liver tissue. All receptors derive from a man aged 35-49 years with primary liver carcinoma and hepatitis B virus infection.

This clonotype was picked up a small number of times. V usage is TRBV7-8 and J usage is TRBJ2-1; 12 bases line up with TRBD2. Germline lookup yields CDR1 SGHVS and CDR2 FQNEAQ. The CDR3 consists of 19 residues. The V gene end was trimmed by 2 bases and the J gene end by 8 bases; junction bases not matched to a gene: 16. The CDR3 coding sequence is TGTGCCAGCAGCTTAACGCTTTTGACTAGCGGGAGCGGGTTGGATGAGCAGTTCTTC. Its translation: CASSLTLLTSGSGLDEQFF.

In regard to this clonotype: A clone one base away is much larger, so this may be a read error. This sequence joins TRBV6-6 and TRBJ1-1; the D gene is possibly TRBD1 (5 bases). The CDR3 is made up of 15 amino acids. CDR1 and CDR2 (germline): MNHNY, SVGAGI (reference sequence). This CDR3 is CASSPKAGWGTGAFF. CDR3 in DNA: TGTGCCAGCAGTCCGAAAGCCGGATGGGGCACTGGAGCTTTCTTT.

A note on this clonotype: Its ends do not fully match the called genes, so a read error is possible. V is TRBV4-1 and J is TRBJ1-1; TRBD1 might be the D (5 bases). Germline CDR1 reads MGHRA; CDR2 reads YSYEKL. The CDR3 totals 15 residues. CDR3 nucleotides: TGCGCCACCAGCCAAGCGGACACCATGAACACTGAAGCTTTCTTC. Protein: CATSQADTMNTEAFF.

Notes on this clonotype: An end of the junction differs from the germline gene, which may be a read error. The rearrangement joins TRBV28 to TRBJ1-2; maybe TRBD1 (6 bases). CDR3 size: 11 residues. The germline CDR1 and CDR2 sequences are MDHEN and SYDVKM. This chain's CDR3 is CVSSYRDGYTF. The CDR3 nucleotides read TGTGTCAGCAGTTACAGGGATGGCTACACCTTC.

A remark on this clonotype: The junction shows a germline mismatch at one end, possibly a read error. CDR3 protein: CASSLNTWETQYF. The CDR3 coding sequence is TGTGCCAGCAGCTTAAATACGTGGGAGACCCAATACTTC. The chain recombines TRBV11-2 with TRBJ2-5, with D possibly being TRBD2 (5 bases). CDR3 size: 13 residues. Germline values: CDR1 SGHAT, CDR2 FQNNGV.

About this clonotype itself: The CDR3 carries no conserved terminal phenylalanine or tryptophan, so it likely arises from a read error. This chain links TRBV11-3 with TRBJ2-1; D gene uncertain. Germline loops: CDR1 SGHNT, CDR2 YENEEA. Trimming left V 5 bases short and J 10 bases short, with 15 bases between. This CDR3 is 13 amino acids long. The CDR3 coding sequence is TGTGCCAGCAGCCCCCGTGACAAGTGCGAGCAGTTCCTC. This sequence encodes CASSPRDKCEQFL.

Details on this clonotype: A read error may account for a junction end that differs from germline. J is TRBJ2-2 and V is TRBV4-2; weak D call: TRBD1 (6 bases). This CDR3 has 17 residues. Germline lookup yields CDR1 LGHNA and CDR2 YNFKEQ. Here the CDR3 DNA reads TGTGCCAGTGGCCAAGATAGGACAGTGCGGAACACCGGGGAGCGGTTTTTT. Amino acid sequence: CASGQDRTVRNTGERFF.

The rearrangement links TRBV4-1 to TRBJ1-5; D is unresolved. This CDR3 comprises 15 residues. The germline gives CDR1 MGHRA, CDR2 YSYEKL. Trimming cost V 8 bases and J 1 base, with 15 bases left between them. In DNA form, the CDR3 reads TGCGCCAGCCTAATATCGGATGGAAGCAATCAGCCCCAGCATTTT. This sequence encodes CASLISDGSNQPQHF.

The CDR3 spells CASSSGLMDFFSGANVLTF. CDR3 bases: TGTGCCAGCAGCTCCGGACTAATGGATTTCTTCTCTGGGGCCAACGTCCTGACTTTC. The chain has TRBV11-2 and TRBJ2-6; the D gene is possibly TRBD2 (6 bases). The CDR3 is 19 residues long. The germline gives CDR1 SGHAT, CDR2 FQNNGV. With 4 bases removed from V and 0 bases from J, the gap between germline ends came to 19 bases.

Comment on this clonotype: Given a much more abundant clone one base away, this may be a read error. The chain joins TRBV12-3 or TRBV12-4 to TRBJ1-5; a weak D match, TRBD1 (5 bases). Trimming took off 3 bases at V and 0 bases at J, with 15 bases between the two ends. The length of the CDR3 is 17 residues. As DNA, the CDR3 is TGTGCCAGCAGTTTCAACGCGGGGGTGGGTAGCAATCAGCCCCAGCATTTT. Translation: CASSFNAGVGSNQPQHF.

This clonotype was observed many times. This chain uses TRBV7-9 with TRBJ2-3, with D unresolved. Germline V gene lookup returns CDR1 SEHNR and CDR2 FQNEAQ (reference sequence). Trimming removed 5 bases from V and 0 bases from J, with 15 bases in between. The CDR3 extends over 16 amino acids. CDR3 in DNA: TGTGCCAGCAGCCGATCAATACTCCTTAGCACAGATACGCAGTATTTT. As protein: CASSRSILLSTDTQYF.

This clonotype came up once. CDR3 nucleotide sequence: TGTAACAGCACAGGCGGGAGGTTCGGCGGGGAGCTGTTTTTT. The encoded protein is CNSTGGRFGGELFF. The V and J genes are TRBV12-3 or TRBV12-4 and TRBJ2-2, with 8 bases that match TRBD2. The CDR3 runs to 14 residues.

In this sample, this clonotype turned up many times. The gene calls are TRBV11-3 and TRBJ2-1; TRBD2 matches at 8 bases. The V gene end was trimmed by 1 base and the J gene end by 4 bases; junction bases not matched to a gene: 6. The CDR3 is 16 residues long. The germline CDR1 and CDR2 sequences are SGHNT and YENEEA. The CDR3 coding sequence is TGTGCCAGCAGCTTAGGGGGTGCTAGCGGGTACAATGAGCAGTTCTTC. Translated: CASSLGGASGYNEQFF.

This clonotype was counted once. With a much larger clone just one base away, this may be a read error. The chain recombines TRBV6-5 with TRBJ2-7; 10 nucleotides line up with TRBD2. This CDR3 is 15 amino acids long. V shed 0 bases and J 11 bases; nucleotides not matched to a gene: 10. The germline CDR1 and CDR2 sequences are MNHEY and SVGAGI. CDR3 in DNA: TGTGCCAGCAGTTACTCGTCGAGCGGGAGGGCCTGGGAGTACTTC. This encodes CASSYSSSGRAWEYF.

With respect to this clonotype: Mismatch with germline at one junction end may stem from a read error. The chain recombines TRBV11-2 with TRBJ1-4, with a weak D call TRBD1 (5 bases). Germline V gene lookup returns CDR1 SGHAT and CDR2 FQNNGV. The CDR3 extends over 14 amino acids. The CDR3 DNA reads TGTCTCAACAGCTTAGAGGTTGGGGACGAAAAAGTGTTTTTT. It encodes CLNSLEVGDEKVFF.

J is TRBJ2-3 and V is TRBV6-1, with D tentatively TRBD2 (6 bases). Germline lookup yields CDR1 MNHNS and CDR2 SASEGT. The CDR3 extends over 16 amino acids. Trimming left V 7 bases short and J 14 bases short, with 31 bases between. The CDR3 bases are TGTGCCAGCACCGGGCGGGGCAGCGCTAGCACAGATACCCTGTATTTT. Amino acid sequence: CASTGRGSASTDTLYF.

V is TRBV10-3 and J is TRBJ2-7; 7 positions match TRBD2. Germline trimming cut 6 bases from V and 0 bases from J; bases unmatched to any gene: 17. The germline V gene encodes CDR1 ENHRY and CDR2 SYGVKD. The CDR3 is 18 residues long. In nucleotides, the CDR3 is TGTGCCATCAGCCCAGGACTAGAGGCGTCCCCCTTCTCCTACGAGCAGTACTTC. Protein: CAISPGLEASPFSYEQYF.

This clonotype was observed a handful of times. The junction departs from germline at one end; a sequencing error may be responsible. The genes are TRBV4-2 and TRBJ2-5; 8 bases are shared with TRBD1. Germline assignment: CDR1 LGHNA and CDR2 YNFKEQ. The CDR3 has 16 amino acids. CDR3 nucleotide sequence: TGTGCCAGCAGCCAGGACCCAGGACAGGGCCAAGAGGCCCAGTACTTC. Translating gives CASSQDPGQGQEAQYF.

This chain uses TRBV29-1 with TRBJ2-5, with D perhaps matching TRBD2 (6 bases). The CDR3 extends over 12 amino acids. Trimming cost V 5 bases and J 13 bases, with 20 bases left between them. CDR1 and CDR2 (germline): SQVTM, ANQGSEA. CDR3 protein: CSVSKPGGYLYF. As DNA, the CDR3 is TGCAGCGTTTCTAAACCCGGGGGATATCTGTACTTC.

Of note for this clonotype: Here the CDR3 omits its conserved ending phenylalanine or tryptophan, so a read error is the likely source. The chain employs TRBV29-1 and TRBJ2-5; D is tentatively TRBD1 or TRBD2 (5 bases each). This CDR3 comprises 14 residues. Germline V gene sequence: CDR1 SQVTM, CDR2 ANQGSEA. The chain's CDR3 is CSVEVGDRQETQYL. DNA for the CDR3: TGCAGTGTTGAAGTGGGGGATCGGCAAGAGACCCAGTACCTC.

With regard to this clonotype: A read error may account for a junction end that differs from germline. This chain uses TRBV12-3 or TRBV12-4 with TRBJ2-1, with 8 nucleotides matching TRBD1. The CDR3 is made up of 14 amino acids. This CDR3 reads CARSLAQGEDEQIF. CDR3 DNA: TGTGCCAGGAGTTTAGCACAGGGGGAGGATGAGCAGATCTTC.

This rearrangement joins TRBV29-1 to TRBJ2-3; tentatively, D is TRBD1 (5 bases). V lost 2 bases, J lost 8 bases, and 23 bases lay in between. The V gene's germline CDR1 is SQVTM and CDR2 ANQGSEA. The CDR3 runs to 16 residues. This chain's CDR3 is CSVENPRQGGPGTQYF. As DNA, the CDR3 is TGCAGCGTTGAAAACCCCCGCCAGGGTGGGCCAGGTACGCAGTATTTT.

Notes on this clonotype: A much bigger clone sits one base away, suggesting this may be a read error. This sequence joins TRBV14 and TRBJ2-5; 8 bases fit TRBD1. The CDR3 is 13 amino acids. From germline, CDR1 is SGHDN and CDR2 FVKESK. The CDR3 bases are TGTACCAGCAGCCCCTGGACAGGGGAGACCCAGTACTTC. This encodes CTSSPWTGETQYF. The whole variable domain, remainder taken from reference TRBV14 and TRBJ2-5, is EAGVTQFPSHSVIEKGQTVTLRCDPISGHDNLYWYRRVMGKEIKFLLHFVKESKQDESGMPNNRFLAERTGGTYSTLKVQPAELEDSGVYFCTSSPWTGETQYFGPGTRLLVL.

As regards this clonotype: A read error may be the cause here, since a much bigger clone is one base away. Given the absence of the conserved phenylalanine or tryptophan at the CDR3 end, a read error is likely. The chain recombines TRBV5-6 with TRBJ2-7; TRBD1 is a possible D gene (5 bases). The CDR3 runs to 13 residues. Trimming left V 0 bases short and J 5 bases short, with 9 bases between. Per germline, CDR1 SGHDT and CDR2 YYEEEE. The CDR3 loop is CASSLEGVDEQYL. The CDR3 DNA follows: TGTGCCAGCAGCTTGGAAGGGGTCGACGAGCAGTACTTA.

The V gene is TRBV7-9, the J gene TRBJ2-7, with D uncertain. The germline gives CDR1 SEHNR, CDR2 FQNEAQ (reference sequence). This CDR3 has 13 amino acids. The V and J ends lost 3 bases and 2 bases respectively, with 8 bases between them. The CDR3 reads CASSLANTYEQYF. In nucleotides, the CDR3 is TGTGCCAGCAGCTTGGCTAATACCTACGAGCAGTACTTC.